This T cell receptor (beta chain) was sequenced in a study of cytomegalovirus exposure and HLA in healthy donors. Looking at the study overall: It was reported in a later analysis that the 95 to 150 validation repertoires used the same platform as the approximately 650 first-cohort repertoires. Regarding the study as a whole: Specific recognition of CMV antigens was confirmed in vitro for a few chains (all CMV-associated).

Sequencing was performed with immunoSEQ multiplex PCR; in TCRdb, only in-frame clones are kept and a portion is missing. The sample includes about 110,000 clones, about 85% of them seen just once. Regarding this clone: The antigen remains undetermined.

This CDR3 contains 16 residues. In germline, CDR1 is SGHAT, CDR2 FQNNGV. The junction had 5 bases not matched to a gene; V was cut back by 1 base and J by 1 base. The TCR originated in a woman under 30 in good health and CMV-seronegative. The specimen was PBMCs. V and J are TRBV11-2 and TRBJ1-1; 8 bases fit TRBD1. CDR3 DNA sequence: TGTGCCAGCAGCTTAGGCCGGGGACAGGAGAACACTGAAGCTTTCTTT. This translates into CASSLGRGQENTEAFF.